A single sample is the source of the 19 T cell receptor beta chains below, sequenced in a study of blood T cell dynamics during melanoma immunotherapy. Documented time point: pre-treatment baseline. TCRdb's table, derived via immunoSEQ multiplex PCR, lists solely in-frame clones and lacks some. The table shows almost 25,000 clones, with 87% occurring only once. Sample: blood, taken from a patient treated with checkpoint blockade. The receptors shown here come from a human donor with melanoma.

This chain connects TRBV5-4 to TRBJ2-3; a weak D match, TRBD1 (5 bases). Trimming removed 0 bases at V and 5 bases at J, with 10 bases between. This CDR3 has 14 residues. Germline V gene lookup returns CDR1 SGHNT and CDR2 YYREEE (reference sequence). The CDR3 region has the DNA TGTGCCAGCAGCTTGGCCTGGGGCAGAGATACGCAGTATTTT. As protein: CASSLAWGRDTQYF. Full variable domain (outside the CDR3, taken from reference TRBV5-4 and TRBJ2-3): ETGVTQSPTHLIKTRGQQVTLRCSSQSGHNTVSWYQQALGQGPQFIFQYYREEENGRGNFPPRFSGLQFPNYSSELNVNALELDDSALYLCASSLAWGRDTQYFGPGTRLTVL.

This rearrangement joins TRBV5-1 to TRBJ2-7, with 11 bases identical to TRBD2. V shed 3 bases, J shed 2 bases, and the junction held 4 bases outside the gene matches. This CDR3 is built from 15 residues. In germline, CDR1 is SGHRS, CDR2 YFSETQ. The CDR3 sequence is CASSSGTSGAYEQYF. The DNA of the CDR3 is TGCGCCAGCAGCTCAGGGACTAGCGGCGCCTACGAGCAGTACTTC.

The V call is TRBV28, the J call TRBJ1-1; the D gene is possibly TRBD1 (6 bases). The V end was cut by 6 bases, the J end by 0 bases, with 11 bases between. The CDR3 covers 14 residues. Germline-derived CDR1 and CDR2 are MDHEN and SYDVKM. The DNA for the CDR3 is TGTGCCAGCAGCTCAGGGGCCCTGAACACTGAAGCTTTCTTT. It translates to CASSSGALNTEAFF. The full variable domain, rest sourced from reference TRBV28 and TRBJ1-1, is DVKVTQSSRYLVKRTGEKVFLECVQDMDHENMFWYRQDPGLGLRLIYFSYDVKMKEKGDIPEGYSVSREKKERFSLILESASTNQTSMYLCASSSGALNTEAFFGQGTRLTVV.

The chain employs TRBV9 and TRBJ1-5, with D unresolved. V was trimmed by 0 bases and J by 3 bases, leaving 7 bases between them. In germline, CDR1 is SGDLS, CDR2 YYNGEE. There are 14 residues in the CDR3. CDR3 DNA sequence: TGTGCCAGCAGCGTAGGCGGTCCCAATCAGCCCCAGCATTTT. It yields the protein CASSVGGPNQPQHF. Full variable domain (remainder filled in from reference TRBV9 and TRBJ1-5): DSGVTQTPKHLITATGQRVTLRCSPRSGDLSVYWYQQSLDQGLQFLIQYYNGEERAKGNILERFSAQQFPDLHSELNLSSLELGDSALYFCASSVGGPNQPQHFGDGTRLSIL.

The chain recombines TRBV5-1 with TRBJ1-6; 9 nucleotides match TRBD1. Germline V gene lookup returns CDR1 SGHRS and CDR2 YFSETQ. The CDR3 extends over 17 amino acids. J was trimmed by 6 bases and V by 4 bases; bases with no gene match: 11. CDR3 in DNA: TGCGCCAGCAGCCGGGAAGGGACGGGACAGGGTAATTCACCCCTCCACTTT. Translation: CASSREGTGQGNSPLHF.

This chain connects TRBV29-1 to TRBJ1-1; 11 nucleotides match TRBD1. The length of the CDR3 is 14 residues. Losses at the gene ends were 4 bases for V and 5 bases for J; bases not matched to a gene: 6. CDR1 and CDR2 (germline): SQVTM, ANQGSEA. The CDR3 region has the DNA TGCAGCGTTGTCAGGGGACAGGGGGTGACTGAAGCTTTCTTT. The encoded protein is CSVVRGQGVTEAFF.

The chain has TRBV7-3 and TRBJ2-1; no firm D call. This CDR3 is built from 14 residues. Between the trimmed V and J ends, which lost 2 bases and 8 bases, there was a span of 13 bases. Germline V lookup: CDR1 SGHTA, CDR2 FQGTGA. The DNA for the CDR3 is TGTGCCAGCAGCTTATTTTCCCAAGGTGATGAGCAGTTCTTC. It is translated as CASSLFSQGDEQFF.

The V gene is TRBV5-1, the J gene TRBJ1-3, with D hard to call. This CDR3 region has 13 residues. Germline values: CDR1 SGHRS, CDR2 YFSETQ. V was trimmed by 0 bases and J by 2 bases, leaving 3 bases between them. The CDR3 DNA follows: TGCGCCAGCAGCTTGGGCGCTGGAAACACCATATATTTT. Amino acid sequence: CASSLGAGNTIYF. The full variable domain, completed using reference TRBV5-1 and TRBJ1-3, is KAGVTQTPRYLIKTRGQQVTLSCSPISGHRSVSWYQQTPGQGLQFLFEYFSETQRNKGNFPGRFSGRQFSNSRSEMNVSTLELGDSALYLCASSLGAGNTIYFGEGSWLTVV.

There are a few counts of this clone. V and J are TRBV14 and TRBJ1-2, with D possibly being TRBD1 (5 bases). The CDR3 is made up of 11 amino acids. The V end was cut by 4 bases, the J end by 7 bases, with 7 bases between. Germline V lookup: CDR1 SGHDN, CDR2 FVKESK. The CDR3 loop reads CASSPGGGYTF. The CDR3 DNA is TGTGCCAGCAGCCCCGGGGGTGGCTACACCTTC. Full variable domain (rest looked up from reference TRBV14 and TRBJ1-2): EAGVTQFPSHSVIEKGQTVTLRCDPISGHDNLYWYRRVMGKEIKFLLHFVKESKQDESGMPNNRFLAERTGGTYSTLKVQPAELEDSGVYFCASSPGGGYTFGSGTRLTVV.

V and J are TRBV9 and TRBJ2-1; D is unclear. Germline V gene data show CDR1 as SGDLS and CDR2 as YYNGEE. This CDR3 has 16 residues. The V end lost 0 bases, the J end lost 0 bases, and 10 bases lay between the germline ends. CDR3 loop: CASSVEVGSSYNEQFF. The CDR3, as DNA: TGTGCCAGCAGCGTAGAAGTGGGAAGCTCCTACAATGAGCAGTTCTTC. Together with reference TRBV9 and TRBJ2-1, the CDR3 gives the full variable domain: DSGVTQTPKHLITATGQRVTLRCSPRSGDLSVYWYQQSLDQGLQFLIQYYNGEERAKGNILERFSAQQFPDLHSELNLSSLELGDSALYFCASSVEVGSSYNEQFFGPGTRLTVL.

This clone showed up just a few times. This rearrangement joins TRBV2 to TRBJ1-5; possibly TRBD1 for D (6 bases). The germline gives CDR1 SNHLY, CDR2 FYNNEI. V was trimmed by 8 bases and J by 1 base, leaving 9 bases between them. This CDR3 comprises 13 residues. CDR3 region: CASRGQSNQPQHF. CDR3 DNA sequence: TGTGCCAGCCGCGGACAGAGCAATCAGCCCCAGCATTTT.

The rearrangement joins TRBV27 to TRBJ2-7; 13 bases map to TRBD2. This CDR3 region has 15 residues. Germline V gene lookup returns CDR1 MNHEY and CDR2 SMNVEV (reference sequence). Trimming cost V 2 bases and J 7 bases; bases outside gene matches: 5. CDR3: CASSLRRLAGGEQYF. CDR3 coding DNA: TGTGCCAGCAGTTTACGAAGACTAGCGGGGGGTGAGCAGTACTTC.

This chain links TRBV7-8 with TRBJ2-1; D may match TRBD1 or TRBD2 (5 bases each). This CDR3 comprises 13 residues. Between the trimmed V and J ends, which lost 5 bases and 9 bases, there was a span of 14 bases. Germline assignment: CDR1 SGHVS and CDR2 FQNEAQ. CDR3 residues: CASSPSWGTEQFF. The CDR3 DNA is TGTGCCAGCAGCCCTAGCTGGGGGACTGAGCAGTTCTTC. The variable domain in full, completed from reference TRBV7-8 and TRBJ2-1, reads GAGVSQSPRYKVAKRGQDVALRCDPISGHVSLFWYQQALGQGPEFLTYFQNEAQLDKSGLPSDRFFAERPEGSVSTLKIQRTQQEDSAVYLCASSPSWGTEQFFGPGTRLTVL.

Concerning this clone itself: This CDR3 is also generated by other DNA sequences in the sample. The chain employs TRBV28 and TRBJ2-7; the D is unclear. CDR3 length equals 15 residues. Per germline, CDR1 MDHEN and CDR2 SYDVKM. V was shortened by 5 bases and J by 2 bases, with 16 bases between the two germline ends. DNA of the CDR3: TGTGCCAGCAGTCTCCCTCGTATTATAACCTACGAGCAGTACTTC. Amino acid sequence: CASSLPRIITYEQYF.

This chain uses TRBV7-8 with TRBJ2-7; D call uncertain. The germline V gene encodes CDR1 SGHVS and CDR2 FQNEAQ. The CDR3 extends over 13 amino acids. The ends were cut back, 6 bases at V and 0 bases at J, with 9 bases in the middle. CDR3 sequence reads: CASSLPPSYEQYF. The CDR3 DNA reads TGTGCCAGCAGTCTTCCCCCCTCCTACGAGCAGTACTTC.

The chain carries TRBV28 and TRBJ1-3, with D unclear. Looked up from germline, CDR1 is MDHEN and CDR2 is SYDVKM. V was clipped by 3 bases and J by 9 bases, with 15 bases between them. This CDR3 is 14 amino acids long. CDR3 protein: CASSLSYISSTIYF. The CDR3 DNA reads as TGTGCCAGCAGTTTGAGCTACATCTCAAGCACCATATATTTT.

The chain links TRBV2 to TRBJ2-1; weak D call: TRBD2 (5 bases). CDR1 SNHLY and CDR2 FYNNEI come from the germline V gene. Trimming cost V 8 bases and J 2 bases, with 13 bases left between them. There are 14 residues in the CDR3. The CDR3 reads CASSVRAAYNEQFF. CDR3 nucleotides: TGTGCCAGCTCCGTGAGAGCGGCCTACAATGAGCAGTTCTTC.

This clone was recorded only once. The V and J genes are TRBV9 and TRBJ2-5; D might be TRBD1 or TRBD2, each matching 6 bases. The V end was cut by 5 bases, the J end by 1 base, with 9 bases between. This CDR3 comprises 13 residues. CDR1 is SGDLS and CDR2 is YYNGEE in the germline V gene. The CDR3: CASSGGPQETQYF. In DNA, the CDR3 is TGTGCCAGCAGTGGGGGGCCCCAAGAGACCCAGTACTTC.

The chain recombines TRBV5-1 with TRBJ1-5, with 9 bases matching TRBD1. V was clipped by 7 bases and J by 5 bases; unmatched bases: 4. From germline, CDR1 is SGHRS and CDR2 YFSETQ. This CDR3 comprises 13 residues. CDR3 nucleotide sequence: TGCGCCAGCCGGGACAGGGAGGATCAGCCCCAGCATTTT. Protein product: CASRDREDQPQHF.